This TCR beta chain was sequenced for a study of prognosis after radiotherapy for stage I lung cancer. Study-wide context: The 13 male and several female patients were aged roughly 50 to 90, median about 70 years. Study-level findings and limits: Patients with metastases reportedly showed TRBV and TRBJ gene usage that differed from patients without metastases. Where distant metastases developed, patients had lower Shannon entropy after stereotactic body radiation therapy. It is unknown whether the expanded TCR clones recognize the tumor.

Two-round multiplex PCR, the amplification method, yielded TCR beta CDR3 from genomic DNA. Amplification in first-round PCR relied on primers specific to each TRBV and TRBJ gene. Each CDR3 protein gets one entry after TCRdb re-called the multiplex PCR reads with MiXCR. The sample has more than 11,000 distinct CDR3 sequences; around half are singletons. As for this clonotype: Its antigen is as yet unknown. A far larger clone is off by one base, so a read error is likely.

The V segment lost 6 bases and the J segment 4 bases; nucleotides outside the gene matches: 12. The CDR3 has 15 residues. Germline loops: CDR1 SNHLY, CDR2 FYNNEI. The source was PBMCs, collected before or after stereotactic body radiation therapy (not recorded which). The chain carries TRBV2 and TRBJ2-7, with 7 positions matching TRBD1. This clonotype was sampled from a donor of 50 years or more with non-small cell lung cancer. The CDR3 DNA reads TGTGCCAGCAGCACCACAGGGGTCAGTGGGTACGAGCAGTACTTC. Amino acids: CASSTTGVSGYEQYF. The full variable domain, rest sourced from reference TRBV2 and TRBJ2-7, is EPEVTQTPSHQVTQMGQEVILRCVPISNHLYFYWYRQILGQKVEFLVSFYNNEISEKSEIFDDQFSVERPDGSNFTLKIRSTKLEDSAMYFCASSTTGVSGYEQYFGPGTRLTVT.